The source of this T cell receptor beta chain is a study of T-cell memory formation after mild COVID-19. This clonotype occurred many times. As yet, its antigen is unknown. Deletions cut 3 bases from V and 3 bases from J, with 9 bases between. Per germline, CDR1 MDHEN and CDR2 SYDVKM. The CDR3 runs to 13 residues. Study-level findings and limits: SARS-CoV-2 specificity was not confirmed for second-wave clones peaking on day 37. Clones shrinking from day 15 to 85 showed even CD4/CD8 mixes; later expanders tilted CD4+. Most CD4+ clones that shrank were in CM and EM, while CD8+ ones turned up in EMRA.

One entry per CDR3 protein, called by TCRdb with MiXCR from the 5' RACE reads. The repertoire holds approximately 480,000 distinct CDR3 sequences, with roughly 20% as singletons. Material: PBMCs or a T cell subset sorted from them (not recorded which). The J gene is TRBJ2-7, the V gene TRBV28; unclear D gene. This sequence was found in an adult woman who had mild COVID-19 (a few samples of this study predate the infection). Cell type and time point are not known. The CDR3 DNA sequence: TGTGCCAGCAGTTTGGGCAGGATCTACGAGCAGTACTTC. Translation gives CASSLGRIYEQYF.